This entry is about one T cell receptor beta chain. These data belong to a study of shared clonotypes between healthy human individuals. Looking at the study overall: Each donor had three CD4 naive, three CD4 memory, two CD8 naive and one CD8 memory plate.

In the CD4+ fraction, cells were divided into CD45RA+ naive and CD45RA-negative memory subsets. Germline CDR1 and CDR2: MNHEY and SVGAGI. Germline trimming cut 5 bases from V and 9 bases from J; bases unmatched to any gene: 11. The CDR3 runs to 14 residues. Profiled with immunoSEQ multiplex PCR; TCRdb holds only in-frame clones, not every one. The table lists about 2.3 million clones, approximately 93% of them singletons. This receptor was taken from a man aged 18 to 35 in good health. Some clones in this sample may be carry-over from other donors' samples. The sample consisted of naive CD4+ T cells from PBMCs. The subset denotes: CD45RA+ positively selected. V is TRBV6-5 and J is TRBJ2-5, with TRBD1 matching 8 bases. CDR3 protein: CASSPGQGRTSQYF. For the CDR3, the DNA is TGTGCCAGCAGTCCCGGACAGGGCCGGACTTCCCAGTACTTC.